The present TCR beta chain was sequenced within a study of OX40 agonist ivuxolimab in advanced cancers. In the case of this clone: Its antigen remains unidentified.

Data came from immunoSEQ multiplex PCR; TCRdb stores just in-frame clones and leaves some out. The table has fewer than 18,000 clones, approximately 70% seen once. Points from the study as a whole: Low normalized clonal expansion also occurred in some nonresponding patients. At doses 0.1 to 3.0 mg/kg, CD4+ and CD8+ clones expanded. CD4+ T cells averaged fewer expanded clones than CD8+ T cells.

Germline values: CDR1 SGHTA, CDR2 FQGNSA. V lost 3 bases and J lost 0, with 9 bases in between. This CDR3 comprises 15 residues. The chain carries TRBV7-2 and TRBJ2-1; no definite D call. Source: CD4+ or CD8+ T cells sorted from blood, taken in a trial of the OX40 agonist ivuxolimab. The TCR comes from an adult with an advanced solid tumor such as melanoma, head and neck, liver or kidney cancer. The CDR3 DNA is TGTGCCAGCAGCTTTTATCCTGGCTCCTACAATGAGCAGTTCTTC. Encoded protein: CASSFYPGSYNEQFF.